Following are 8 T cell receptor beta chains from one sample sequenced in a study of blood T cell repertoires in COVID-19. The method was immunoSEQ multiplex PCR; TCRdb's version includes in-frame clones alone and lacks a portion of them. The table has a few hundred thousand clones, just under 90% seen once. Sequencing was performed on PBMCs or T cells enriched from blood (not recorded which). The receptors come from a woman aged 50 to 65 who had recovered from COVID-19.

About this clone itself: Within the sample, other DNA sequences also encode this same CDR3. This sequence joins TRBV2 and TRBJ1-1; D perhaps matches TRBD1 (6 bases). The length of the CDR3 is 11 residues. V was pared by 5 bases and J by 8 bases, with 9 bases between. Germline V gene lookup returns CDR1 SNHLY and CDR2 FYNNEI. CDR3 in DNA: TGTGCCAGCAGTACCGGGACAGAAGCTTTCTTT. As protein: CASSTGTEAFF. Filled out from reference TRBV2 and TRBJ1-1, the complete variable domain reads EPEVTQTPSHQVTQMGQEVILRCVPISNHLYFYWYRQILGQKVEFLVSFYNNEISEKSEIFDDQFSVERPDGSNFTLKIRSTKLEDSAMYFCASSTGTEAFFGQGTRLTVV.

The chain employs TRBV4-3 and TRBJ2-3; weak D call: TRBD1 (5 bases). Germline-derived CDR1 and CDR2 are LGHNA and YSLEER. CDR3 length: 14 residues. Trimming removed 4 bases from V and 3 bases from J, with 11 bases in between. CDR3 in amino acids: CASSPSQGTDTQYF. The CDR3 DNA sequence: TGCGCCAGCAGCCCGAGTCAGGGAACAGATACGCAGTATTTT.

The rearrangement links TRBV4-3 to TRBJ1-2, with a weak D call TRBD1 (6 bases). Germline CDR1 is LGHNA and CDR2 is YSLEER. This CDR3 has 15 residues. The V end lost 3 bases, the J end lost 1 base, and 12 bases lay between the germline ends. The CDR3 is CASSQVQGINYGYTF. The CDR3 DNA reads TGCGCCAGCAGCCAGGTACAGGGCATTAACTATGGCTACACCTTC.

Notes on this clone: The sample carries other DNA sequences with the same CDR3. The chain joins TRBV6-5 to TRBJ1-2; D is uncertain. Trimming left V 3 bases short and J 2 bases short, with 10 bases between. This CDR3 comprises 14 residues. Germline CDR1 and CDR2: MNHEY and SVGAGI. CDR3 residues: CASSYSGGNYGYTF. CDR3 coding DNA: TGTGCCAGCAGTTATTCGGGAGGGAACTATGGCTACACCTTC.

The rearrangement joins TRBV28 to TRBJ1-4, with D tentatively TRBD1 (6 bases). This CDR3 has 15 residues. The germline V and J ends were trimmed by 4 bases and 5 bases, with 14 bases remaining between them. Germline lookup yields CDR1 MDHEN and CDR2 SYDVKM. DNA for the CDR3: TGTGCCAGCAGTTACGGGGGGCGAAGGAATGAAAAACTGTTTTTT. Its translation is CASSYGGRRNEKLFF.

The chain is built from TRBV24-1 and TRBJ1-5; 10 nucleotides line up with TRBD1. The trim removed 9 bases at V and 0 bases at J, leaving 25 bases unmatched. This CDR3 contains 22 residues. Germline values: CDR1 KGHDR, CDR2 SFDVKD. The CDR3 is CATLRQGASFFGSYYSNQPQHF. The DNA for the CDR3 is TGTGCCACCCTACGACAGGGGGCATCTTTTTTTGGGAGTTACTATAGCAATCAGCCCCAGCATTTT.

About this clone: Relative to the germline gene, one junction end is altered; a read error may explain this. V is TRBV7-7 and J is TRBJ2-5; D is perhaps TRBD1 (6 bases). The CDR3 length is 16 residues. The germline V gene encodes CDR1 SSHAT and CDR2 FNYEAQ (reference sequence). In DNA form, the CDR3 reads TGTGCTAGCAGCTTAGCTGTGGGGGCTCCCCAAGAGACCCAGTACTTC. Protein: CASSLAVGAPQETQYF.

The V gene is TRBV4-3, the J gene TRBJ2-2; 12 nucleotides line up with TRBD2. The trim removed 1 base at V and 6 bases at J, leaving 6 bases unmatched. The CDR3 extends over 17 amino acids. Germline V CDR1 and CDR2: LGHNA, YSLEER. CDR3 nucleotides: TGCGCCAGCAGCCAAGTCTCTAGCGGGGGGGTCCCCGGGGAGCTGTTTTTT. Residues: CASSQVSSGGVPGELFF.